A selection of T cell receptor beta chains follows, all from one sample in a study of blood T cell repertoires in COVID-19. Libraries were prepared by immunoSEQ multiplex PCR; TCRdb keeps only in-frame clonotypes and omits some of them. The table includes around 250,000 clones, 70% to 90% detected once. Source material: PBMCs or T cells enriched from blood (not recorded which). All receptors come from a man between 18 and 35 years old who had recovered from COVID-19. Both conserved end residues are part of each CDR3. D genes are given only for firm matches. Part of the rows lack a size; the others show once, few, many or a class for expanded clones.

D	V	J	length	size	DNA	CDR3
NA	TRBV5-1	TRBJ2-1	12	NA	TGCGCCAGCAGTCTGACTAGCAATGAGCAGTTCTTC	CASSLTSNEQFF
NA	TRBV4-1	TRBJ1-1	16	NA	TGCGCCAGCAGCCAAGCGGGGTCCCTAGGTGGCACTGAAGCTTTCTTT	CASSQAGSLGGTEAFF
NA	TRBV12-3/TRBV12-4	TRBJ1-2	13	NA	TGTGCCAGCAGTTTCGGACAAAGCTATGGCTACACCTTC	CASSFGQSYGYTF
NA	TRBV14	TRBJ2-2	15	NA	TGTGCCAGCAGCCCCACGGTACGGAACACCGGGGAGCTGTTTTTT	CASSPTVRNTGELFF
TRBD1	TRBV4-1	TRBJ1-1	15	NA	TGCGCCAGCAGCCAAGTGGGGCAGGGGGGCACTGAAGCTTTCTTT	CASSQVGQGGTEAFF
NA	TRBV5-4	TRBJ2-7	14	NA	TGTGCCAGCAGCTTGGCTCAGGGCAGGTACGAGCAGTACTTC	CASSLAQGRYEQYF
TRBD1	TRBV4-1	TRBJ1-5	13	NA	TGCGCCAGCAGCCAAGGCGGGACAGGGCCCCAGCATTTT	CASSQGGTGPQHF
TRBD1	TRBV10-3	TRBJ1-5	17	once	TGTGCCATCAGTGAAGGACAGGGGATAATGGGCAATCAGCCCCAGCATTTT	CAISEGQGIMGNQPQHF
TRBD2	TRBV7-2	TRBJ2-1	17	NA	TGTGCCAGCAGCTTAGCGAAGGGGAGGGGAATCTACAATGAGCAGTTCTTC	CASSLAKGRGIYNEQFF
NA	TRBV2	TRBJ2-7	12	NA	TGTGCCAGCAACCAAATCTACTCCGAGCAGTACTTC	CASNQIYSEQYF
TRBD2	TRBV3-1/TRBV3-2	TRBJ2-2	13	NA	TGTGCCAGCAGCCACCCTAGCGGGCGGGAGCTGTTTTTT	CASSHPSGRELFF
TRBD1	TRBV20-1	TRBJ1-4	13	NA	TGCAGTGCTAGTCGACAGGGAGAGGAAAAACTGTTTTTT	CSASRQGEEKLFF
NA	TRBV5-1	TRBJ1-1	12	NA	TGCGCCAGCAGCTTGGGGACAGATGAAGCTTTCTTT	CASSLGTDEAFF
TRBD1	TRBV30	TRBJ2-5	17	NA	TGTGCCTGGAGTGTACGGGGAGGGACAGGGATGGGAGAGACCCAGTACTTC	CAWSVRGGTGMGETQYF
NA	TRBV6-5	TRBJ1-3	15	NA	TGTGCCAGCCTTAATTATCTAAAGCGAAGAAACACCATATATTTT	CASLNYLKRRNTIYF
NA	TRBV5-4	TRBJ1-2	13	NA	TGTGCCAGCAGCTTGACAGGCCCCTATGGCTACACCTTC	CASSLTGPYGYTF
NA	TRBV27	TRBJ1-4	15	NA	TGTGCCAGCAGTTTTCTGGCCGCAACTAATGAAAAACTGTTTTTT	CASSFLAATNEKLFF
NA	TRBV7-9	TRBJ1-2	15	NA	TGTGCCAGCAGCTTACACGCAGAAGCTAACTATGGCTACACCTTC	CASSLHAEANYGYTF
TRBD1	TRBV19	TRBJ1-5	12	NA	TGTGCCAGTAGTCGAGGGGGCCAGCCCCAGCATTTT	CASSRGGQPQHF
TRBD1	TRBV5-1	TRBJ1-4	15	NA	TGCGCCAGCAGCTGGCAGGGGGCAACTAATGAAAAACTGTTTTTT	CASSWQGATNEKLFF
NA	TRBV3-1/TRBV3-2	TRBJ1-1	16	NA	TGTGCCAGCAGCCATGCCTCCAGGGCGGCGGACACTGAAGCTTTCTTT	CASSHASRAADTEAFF
NA	TRBV19	TRBJ1-3	11	NA	TGTGCCAGGGATGCAGAGGACACCATATATTTT	CARDAEDTIYF
NA	TRBV27	TRBJ2-1	15	NA	TGTGCCAGCAGTTTATTCCAGGGGCTTGGGAATGAGCAGTTCTTC	CASSLFQGLGNEQFF
NA	TRBV5-8	TRBJ1-6	17	NA	TGTGCCAGCAGCTTAAGTTTGTCGACAGTGGATAATTCACCCCTCCACTTT	CASSLSLSTVDNSPLHF
NA	TRBV18	TRBJ2-7	14	once	TGTGCCAGCTCCCCACCGACAGGTAGCGACGAGCAGTACTTC	CASSPPTGSDEQYF
TRBD2	TRBV2	TRBJ2-2	16	NA	TGTGCCATCTCGCCCGGACTAGCGGCGAACACCGGGGAGCTGTTTTTT	CAISPGLAANTGELFF
TRBD1	TRBV7-2	TRBJ2-1	15	NA	TGTGCCAGCAGCTTAGAGGGACAGGGCTACAATGAGCAGTTCTTC	CASSLEGQGYNEQFF
TRBD1	TRBV30	TRBJ1-6	13	NA	TGTGCCTCGAGGGACAGAAATAATTCACCCCTCCACTTT	CASRDRNNSPLHF
TRBD1	TRBV28	TRBJ1-2	15	once	TGTGCCAGTATACCGGGACAGGGTATCAACTATGGCTACACCTTC	CASIPGQGINYGYTF
NA	TRBV12-3/TRBV12-4	TRBJ1-1	13	NA	TGTGCCAGCAGTTTTGAGGCGAACACTGAAGCTTTCTTT	CASSFEANTEAFF
TRBD1	TRBV27	TRBJ1-4	13	once	TGTGCCAGCAGAAGACAGGGTGGGGAAAAACTGTTTTTT	CASRRQGGEKLFF
TRBD2	TRBV10-2	TRBJ2-1	18	NA	TGCGCCAGCAGGGGACTAGCGGCGACACCGGGCTCCTACAATGAGCAGTTCTTC	CASRGLAATPGSYNEQFF
NA	TRBV5-1	TRBJ2-2	13	NA	TGCGCCAGCAGCTTGTGGGCTTCCGGGGAGCTGTTTTTT	CASSLWASGELFF
NA	TRBV19	TRBJ2-2	17	NA	TGTGCCAGTAGGGACCCTGGACCGATCATCCGGACTGGGGAGCTGTTTTTT	CASRDPGPIIRTGELFF
NA	TRBV15	TRBJ1-6	14	NA	TGTGCCACCAGCAGAGACAGGGAAGGATCACCCCTCCACTTT	CATSRDREGSPLHF
TRBD2	TRBV3-1/TRBV3-2	TRBJ2-2	17	NA	TGTGCCAGCAGCCAAGTCGCTAGCGGGGCCTCAAGGGGGGAGCTGTTTTTT	CASSQVASGASRGELFF
TRBD2	TRBV2	TRBJ2-2	15	NA	TGTGCCAGCAGACCCCAGGGAGGGACCACCGGGGAGCTGTTTTTT	CASRPQGGTTGELFF
NA	TRBV18	TRBJ2-2	13	once	TGTGCCAGCTCACCATCCAGCACCGGGGAGCTGTTTTTT	CASSPSSTGELFF
TRBD2	TRBV2	TRBJ2-1	15	NA	TGTGCCAGCAGTCCGGGACTAGGGGCCTACAATGAGCAGTTCTTC	CASSPGLGAYNEQFF
NA	TRBV7-8	TRBJ1-5	14	few	TGTGCCAGCGGCGGGAACACAAACGTTCAGCCCCAGCATTTT	CASGGNTNVQPQHF
NA	TRBV19	TRBJ1-5	15	NA	TGTGCCAGTAGTATCTTTGCTGCGAGCAATCAGCCCCAGCATTTT	CASSIFAASNQPQHF
TRBD2	TRBV28	TRBJ2-1	16	NA	TGTGCCACCGCATCCCCTCTAGCGGAGGACTACAATGAGCAGTTCTTC	CATASPLAEDYNEQFF
TRBD1	TRBV7-9	TRBJ2-2	16	NA	TGTGCCAGCAGCTCGACAGGGGCCTCGAACACCGGGGAGCTGTTTTTT	CASSSTGASNTGELFF
TRBD1	TRBV28	TRBJ1-5	16	NA	TGTGCCAGCAGTTACACCAGAGACAGGGGCAATCAGCCCCAGCATTTT	CASSYTRDRGNQPQHF
TRBD2	TRBV11-2	TRBJ2-1	17	NA	TGTGCCAGCAGCTTAGCCCCGGGACTAGCGGGGGGCAATGAGCAGTTCTTC	CASSLAPGLAGGNEQFF
NA	TRBV27	TRBJ1-5	15	once	TGTGCCAGCGCAGGCGGTGGAGGGTACAATCAGCCCCAGCATTTT	CASAGGGGYNQPQHF
NA	TRBV21-1	TRBJ1-5	17	NA	TGTGCCAGCAGCAAAGTAGGAGGGATAGATAGCAATCAGCCCCAGCATTTT	CASSKVGGIDSNQPQHF